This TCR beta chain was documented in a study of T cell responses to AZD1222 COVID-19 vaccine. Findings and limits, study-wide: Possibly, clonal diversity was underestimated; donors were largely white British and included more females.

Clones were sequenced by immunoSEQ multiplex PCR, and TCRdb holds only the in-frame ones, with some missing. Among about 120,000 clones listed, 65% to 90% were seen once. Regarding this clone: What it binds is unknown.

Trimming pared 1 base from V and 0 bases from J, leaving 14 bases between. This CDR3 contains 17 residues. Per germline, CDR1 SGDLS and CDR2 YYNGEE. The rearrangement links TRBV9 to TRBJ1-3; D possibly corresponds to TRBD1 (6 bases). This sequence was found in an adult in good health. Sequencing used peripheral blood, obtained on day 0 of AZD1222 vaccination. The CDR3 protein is CASSVSPTGSSGNTIYF. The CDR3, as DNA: TGTGCCAGCAGCGTAAGCCCGACAGGTAGCTCTGGAAACACCATATATTTT. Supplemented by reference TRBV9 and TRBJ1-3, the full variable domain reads DSGVTQTPKHLITATGQRVTLRCSPRSGDLSVYWYQQSLDQGLQFLIQYYNGEERAKGNILERFSAQQFPDLHSELNLSSLELGDSALYFCASSVSPTGSSGNTIYFGEGSWLTVV.